The rows below give T cell receptor beta chains drawn from one sample of a study of cytomegalovirus exposure and HLA in healthy donors. Profiling relied on immunoSEQ multiplex PCR, and the TCRdb table lists in-frame clones only, not all of them. The table shows some 150,000 clones, with approximately 80% occurring only once. The specimen was PBMCs. These receptors were collected from a woman aged 50 to 60 in good health and CMV-seronegative. CDR3s leave out the opening cysteine and the closing phenylalanine or tryptophan. The order of the fields is clone size, V gene, J gene, CDR3 protein. For some rows the clone size is stated as once, few or many, or as a class when expanded; others skip it.

size: NA
V: TRBV30
J: TRBJ2-7
CDR3: AWTPADRGRYEQY

size: NA
V: TRBV2
J: TRBJ1-2
CDR3: ASYRVVYGYT

size: NA
V: TRBV27
J: TRBJ2-7
CDR3: ASSIGAGFLYEQY

size: NA
V: TRBV10-3
J: TRBJ1-2
CDR3: AISESYSNYGYT

size: once
V: TRBV15
J: TRBJ2-7
CDR3: ATSRGGSGYEQY

size: NA
V: TRBV27
J: TRBJ2-7
CDR3: ASRLAGGPYEQY

size: few
V: TRBV5-5
J: TRBJ2-5
CDR3: ASRLNLGRTQY

size: NA
V: TRBV7-9
J: TRBJ2-7
CDR3: ASSLAQGAGEQY

size: NA
V: TRBV5-1
J: TRBJ2-7
CDR3: ASSSGSLYEQY

size: NA
V: TRBV7-2
J: TRBJ2-7
CDR3: ASSLVRASGAYEQY

size: NA
V: TRBV6-1
J: TRBJ1-1
CDR3: ASRGGLYNFTEAF

size: NA
V: TRBV7-9
J: TRBJ1-3
CDR3: ASYNRDSGYSGNTIY

size: NA
V: TRBV30
J: TRBJ1-4
CDR3: AWRTGGDPGEKLF

size: NA
V: TRBV19
J: TRBJ1-1
CDR3: ASSNWTTEAF

size: NA
V: TRBV5-1
J: TRBJ2-2
CDR3: ASSLQGHSGELF

size: NA
V: TRBV6-1
J: TRBJ1-1
CDR3: ASSAITGTGRMAF

size: NA
V: TRBV5-1
J: TRBJ1-4
CDR3: ASSLAPHNSRTNEKLF

size: NA
V: TRBV7-3
J: TRBJ2-3
CDR3: ASSPGTGGIDTQY

size: NA
V: TRBV19
J: TRBJ2-2
CDR3: ASSIGRGSPGTGELF

size: NA
V: TRBV14
J: TRBJ1-5
CDR3: ASSPGLSCNSGNQPQH

size: NA
V: TRBV5-1
J: TRBJ1-6
CDR3: ASSQNRASYNSPLH

size: NA
V: TRBV9
J: TRBJ2-7
CDR3: ASSVVPSRGEQY

size: NA
V: TRBV7-6
J: TRBJ2-1
CDR3: ASSQYSGGAPYNEQF

size: NA
V: TRBV9
J: TRBJ1-5
CDR3: ASSGGGVGRPQH

size: NA
V: TRBV5-6
J: TRBJ2-7
CDR3: ASSYLTGSYEQY

size: NA
V: TRBV5-6
J: TRBJ1-1
CDR3: ASRAGQGFSFPEAF

size: NA
V: TRBV5-6
J: TRBJ1-6
CDR3: ASSLTGLANSPLH

size: NA
V: TRBV28
J: TRBJ1-4
CDR3: ASTPLVATNEKLF

size: NA
V: TRBV30
J: TRBJ1-1
CDR3: AWRQRDTTEAF

size: NA
V: TRBV29-1
J: TRBJ2-3
CDR3: SVRDSFLDTQY

size: few
V: TRBV19
J: TRBJ1-4
CDR3: ASGQGLNEKLF

size: NA
V: TRBV9
J: TRBJ1-2
CDR3: ASSPLGGSNYGYT

size: once
V: TRBV30
J: TRBJ2-1
CDR3: AWSPGTGRYNEQF

size: NA
V: TRBV2
J: TRBJ1-4
CDR3: ASSYDRSNEKLF

size: NA
V: TRBV7-2
J: TRBJ2-3
CDR3: ASSFTGETTDTQY

size: NA
V: TRBV29-1
J: TRBJ2-3
CDR3: SVEDGLRGLTDTQY

size: NA
V: TRBV28
J: TRBJ2-3
CDR3: ASRSGLASTDTQY

size: few
V: TRBV7-2
J: TRBJ2-2
CDR3: ASSLYAGLRTGELF

size: NA
V: TRBV5-1
J: TRBJ2-2
CDR3: ASSLPQGAIGELF

size: NA
V: TRBV28
J: TRBJ2-1
CDR3: ATFGQGARDEQF

size: NA
V: TRBV5-4
J: TRBJ2-7
CDR3: ASSRTGTGYYEQY

size: NA
V: TRBV6-1
J: TRBJ1-4
CDR3: ASSGTRGEGEKLF

size: NA
V: TRBV5-4
J: TRBJ1-1
CDR3: ASSLRGRPLGMNTEAF

size: NA
V: TRBV7-2
J: TRBJ1-4
CDR3: ASSLDRGNEKLF

size: NA
V: TRBV11-2
J: TRBJ1-5
CDR3: ASSQDSGNQPQH

size: NA
V: TRBV28
J: TRBJ1-6
CDR3: ASSLSLEFGYNSPLH

size: NA
V: TRBV7-9
J: TRBJ2-7
CDR3: ASSKGAGTGAYEQY